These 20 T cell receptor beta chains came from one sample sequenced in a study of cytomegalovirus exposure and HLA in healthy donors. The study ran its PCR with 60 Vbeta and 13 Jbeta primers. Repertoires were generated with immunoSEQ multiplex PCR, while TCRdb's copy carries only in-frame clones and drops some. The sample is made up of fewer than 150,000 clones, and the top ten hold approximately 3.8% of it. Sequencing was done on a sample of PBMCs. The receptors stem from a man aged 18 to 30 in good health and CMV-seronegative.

The DNA for the CDR3 is TGTGCCAGCAGTTTCGGGGGTGCGTACAATGAGCAGTTCTTC. It is translated as CASSFGGAYNEQFF. This sequence joins TRBV28 and TRBJ2-1; D possibly corresponds to TRBD2 (6 bases). The germline gives CDR1 MDHEN, CDR2 SYDVKM. The CDR3 length is 14 residues. Trimming removed 3 bases at V and 4 bases at J, with 10 bases between.

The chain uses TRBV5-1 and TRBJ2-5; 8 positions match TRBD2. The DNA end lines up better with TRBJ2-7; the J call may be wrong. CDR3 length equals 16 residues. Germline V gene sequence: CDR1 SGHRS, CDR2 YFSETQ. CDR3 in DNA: TGCGCCAGCAGCTTGCGCGGGAGGCTTAGTAGCGACGAGCAGTACTTC. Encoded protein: CASSLRGRLSSDEQYF.

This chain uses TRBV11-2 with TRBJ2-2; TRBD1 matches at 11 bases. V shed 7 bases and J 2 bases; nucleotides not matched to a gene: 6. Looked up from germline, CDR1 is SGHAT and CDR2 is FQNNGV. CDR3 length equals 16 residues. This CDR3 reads CASTPGQGANTGELFF. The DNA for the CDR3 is TGTGCCAGCACCCCAGGACAGGGGGCAAACACCGGGGAGCTGTTTTTT.

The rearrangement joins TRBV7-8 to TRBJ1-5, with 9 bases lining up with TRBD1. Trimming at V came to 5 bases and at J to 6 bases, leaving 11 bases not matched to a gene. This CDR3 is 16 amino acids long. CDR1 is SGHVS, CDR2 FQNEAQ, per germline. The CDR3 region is CASSTLTGGFGQPQHF. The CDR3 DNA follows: TGTGCCAGCAGCACCCTCACAGGGGGCTTCGGTCAGCCCCAGCATTTT. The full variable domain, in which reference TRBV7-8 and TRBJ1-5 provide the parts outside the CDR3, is GAGVSQSPRYKVAKRGQDVALRCDPISGHVSLFWYQQALGQGPEFLTYFQNEAQLDKSGLPSDRFFAERPEGSVSTLKIQRTQQEDSAVYLCASSTLTGGFGQPQHFGDGTRLSIL.

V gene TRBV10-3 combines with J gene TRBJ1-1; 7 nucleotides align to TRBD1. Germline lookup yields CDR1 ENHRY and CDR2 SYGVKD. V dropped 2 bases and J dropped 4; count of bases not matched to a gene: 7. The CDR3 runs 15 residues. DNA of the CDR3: TGTGCCATCAGTGAGAGGAGGGGGCGGGGCACTGAAGCTTTCTTT. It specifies CAISERRGRGTEAFF.

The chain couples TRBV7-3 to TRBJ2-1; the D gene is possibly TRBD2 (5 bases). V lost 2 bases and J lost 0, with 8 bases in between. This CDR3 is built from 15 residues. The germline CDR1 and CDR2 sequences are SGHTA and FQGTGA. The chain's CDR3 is CASSLGGLSYNEQFF. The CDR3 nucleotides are TGTGCCAGCAGCTTAGGCGGGCTCTCCTACAATGAGCAGTTCTTC.

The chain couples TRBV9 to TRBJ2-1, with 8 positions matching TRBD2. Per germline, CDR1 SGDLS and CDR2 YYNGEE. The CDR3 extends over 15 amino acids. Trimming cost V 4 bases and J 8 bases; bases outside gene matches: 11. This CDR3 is CASSRELAGYHEQFF. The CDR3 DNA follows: TGTGCCAGCAGCCGTGAGTTAGCGGGATACCATGAGCAGTTCTTC.

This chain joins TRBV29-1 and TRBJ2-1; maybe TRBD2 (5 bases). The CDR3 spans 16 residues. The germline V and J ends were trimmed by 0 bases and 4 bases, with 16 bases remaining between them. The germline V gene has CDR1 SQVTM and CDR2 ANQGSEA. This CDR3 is CSVEDEGRRAYNEQFF. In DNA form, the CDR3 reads TGCAGCGTTGAAGATGAGGGCCGGCGGGCATACAATGAGCAGTTCTTC.

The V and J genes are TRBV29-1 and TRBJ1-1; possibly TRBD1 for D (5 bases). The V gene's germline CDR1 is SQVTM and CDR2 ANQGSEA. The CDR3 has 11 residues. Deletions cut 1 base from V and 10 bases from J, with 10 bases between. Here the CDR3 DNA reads TGCAGCGTTGAAGGGATGCAGGGAGCTTTCTTT. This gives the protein CSVEGMQGAFF.

The CDR3 protein is CSVLPDFRGLAAKNIQYF. The CDR3 DNA follows: TGCAGCGTCTTACCCGATTTCCGGGGACTAGCGGCCAAAAACATTCAGTACTTC. This chain joins TRBV29-1 and TRBJ2-4; 10 bases line up with TRBD2. CDR1 and CDR2 (germline): SQVTM, ANQGSEA. The CDR3 runs 18 residues. The V gene end was trimmed by 6 bases and the J gene end by 1 base; junction bases not matched to a gene: 15.

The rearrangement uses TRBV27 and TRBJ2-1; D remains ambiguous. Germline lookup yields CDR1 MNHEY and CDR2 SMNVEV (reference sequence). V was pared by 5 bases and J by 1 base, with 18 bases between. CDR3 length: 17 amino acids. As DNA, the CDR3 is TGTGCCAGCAGTACTTTGACTCCGCTTCGATCCTACAATGAGCAGTTCTTC. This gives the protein CASSTLTPLRSYNEQFF.

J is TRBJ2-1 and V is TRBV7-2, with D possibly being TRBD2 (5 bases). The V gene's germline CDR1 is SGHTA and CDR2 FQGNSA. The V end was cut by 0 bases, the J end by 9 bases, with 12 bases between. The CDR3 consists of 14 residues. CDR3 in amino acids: CASSLAWELSEQFF. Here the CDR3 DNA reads TGTGCCAGCAGCTTAGCTTGGGAGTTAAGTGAGCAGTTCTTC.

The CDR3, as DNA: TGTGCCAGCAGTTTGGGACACGTAAGCCTTTATGGCTACACCTTC. It yields the protein CASSLGHVSLYGYTF. V usage is TRBV7-9 and J usage is TRBJ1-2, with D perhaps TRBD1 (6 bases). Germline loops: CDR1 SEHNR, CDR2 FQNEAQ (reference sequence). V was shortened by 6 bases and J by 5 bases, with 19 bases between the two germline ends. CDR3 size: 15 residues.

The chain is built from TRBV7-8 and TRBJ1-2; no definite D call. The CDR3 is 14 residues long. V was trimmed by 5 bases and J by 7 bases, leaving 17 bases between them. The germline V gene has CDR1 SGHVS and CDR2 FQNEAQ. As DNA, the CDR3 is TGTGCCAGCAGCACCCCCGGTGGCCGACTTGGCTACACCTTC. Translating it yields CASSTPGGRLGYTF.

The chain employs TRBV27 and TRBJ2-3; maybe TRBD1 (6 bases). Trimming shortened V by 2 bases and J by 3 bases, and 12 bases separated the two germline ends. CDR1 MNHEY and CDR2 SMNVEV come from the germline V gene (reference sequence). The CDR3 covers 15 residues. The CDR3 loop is CASSLSGGITDTQYF. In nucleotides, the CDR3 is TGTGCCAGCAGTTTAAGTGGGGGCATAACAGATACGCAGTATTTT.

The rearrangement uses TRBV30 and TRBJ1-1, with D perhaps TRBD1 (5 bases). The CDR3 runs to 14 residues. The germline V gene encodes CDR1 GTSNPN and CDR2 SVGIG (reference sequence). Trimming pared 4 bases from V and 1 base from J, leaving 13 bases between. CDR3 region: CAWTWGSRNTEAFF. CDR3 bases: TGTGCCTGGACATGGGGCAGTAGGAACACTGAAGCTTTCTTT.

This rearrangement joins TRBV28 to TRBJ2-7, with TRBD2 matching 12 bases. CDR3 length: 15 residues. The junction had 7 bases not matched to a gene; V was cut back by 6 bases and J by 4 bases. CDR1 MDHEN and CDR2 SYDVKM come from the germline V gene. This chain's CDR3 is CASSRGLAGIYEQYF. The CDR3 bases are TGTGCCAGCAGCCGTGGACTAGCGGGGATTTACGAGCAGTACTTC.

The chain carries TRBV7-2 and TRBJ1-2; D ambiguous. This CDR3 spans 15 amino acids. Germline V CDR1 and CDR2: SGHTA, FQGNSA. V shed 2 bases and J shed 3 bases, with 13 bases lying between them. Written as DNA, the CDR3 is TGTGCCAGCAGCTTAAATAGACTACTCGACTATGGCTACACCTTC. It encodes CASSLNRLLDYGYTF.

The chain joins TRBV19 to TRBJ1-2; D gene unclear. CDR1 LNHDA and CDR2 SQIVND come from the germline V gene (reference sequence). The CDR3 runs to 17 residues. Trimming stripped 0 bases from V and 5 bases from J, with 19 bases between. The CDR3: CASSIDLRGKTTYGYTF. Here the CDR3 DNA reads TGTGCCAGTAGTATAGATCTCCGAGGTAAAACTACATATGGCTACACCTTC.

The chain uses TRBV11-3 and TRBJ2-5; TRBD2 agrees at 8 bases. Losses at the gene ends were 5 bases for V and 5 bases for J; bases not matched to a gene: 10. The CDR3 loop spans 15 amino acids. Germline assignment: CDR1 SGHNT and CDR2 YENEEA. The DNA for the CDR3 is TGTGCCAGCAGCCCGGGGACTAGAGGTGGGGAGACCCAGTACTTC. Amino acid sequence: CASSPGTRGGETQYF.